This T cell receptor (beta chain) was sequenced during a study of siplizumab effects on memory and regulatory T cells (dated by TCRdb to about 2019). Study-wide context: The effect of the anti-CD2 antibody siplizumab on alloreactive T-cell subsets was examined in allogeneic mixed lymphocyte reactions constructed from human PBMCs. Paper-wide results and their limitations: Compared with memory T cells, unstimulated naive T cells appeared more diverse, and naive cells seemed to make a substantial contribution to the alloresponse. The cumulative frequency of alloreactive sequences that could be traced back to unstimulated CD4+ memory T cells was significantly reduced by siplizumab. Because sequences at frequencies below about 10^-5 were poorly captured, only a minor fraction of alloreactive clones could be mapped back to unstimulated subsets. The suppressive function of proliferating Tregs from siplizumab cultures was not functionally confirmed. About 75-95% of proliferating CD4+ or CD8+ clones could not be given a naive or memory phenotype. Among mappable alloreactive CD4+ clones, an average Treg-derived fraction of roughly 70% was observed with siplizumab, compared with 25% to 30% in control reactions.

Sorted unstimulated T cells and proliferating T cells recovered from mixed lymphocyte reactions underwent TCRbeta CDR3 sequencing. Fresh whole blood from about eleven HLA-typed healthy donors served as the source for isolating PBMCs. To map where alloreactive clones came from, unstimulated CD4+ regulatory T cells were FACS-sorted. The library relied on the immunoSEQ multiplex PCR assay. Each sample had around 92,000 TCR templates assayed by the deep sequencing platform. Genomic DNA extracted from sorted T cells was the material used for TCRbeta CDR3 sequencing. The paper's data handling went like this. The R programming language was used for clonal analysis of TCRbeta CDR3 data. Comparing unstimulated samples against CFSE-low samples taken after the reaction was how alloreactive CD4+ and CD8+ clones were defined. Regulatory or non-regulatory origin of alloreactive CD4+ clones was assigned by matching sequences to the sorted unstimulated Treg and non-Treg repertoires. This is the immuneACCESS table as TCRdb keeps it, with only in-frame sequences that have V and J called. A part of the clones is gone; compared with another copy, unresolved V genes explain less than half, and the rest is unexplained. V, J and clone size derive from that table, while D and trimming were established from the DNA sequence. Across this sample there are 100,000 or so clones, with 92% seen only once. The top ten hold approximately 0.66% of the sample.

The trim is 0 bases for V and 4 bases for J, with a gap of 11 bases between the germline ends. CDR1 is given as SGDLS and CDR2 as YYNGEE, both from the germline V gene. Reading from cysteine to phenylalanine, the CDR3 counts 14 amino acids. Of all the DNA, just the CDR3 is kept, 42 bases in frame from base 1. This clone was recorded a few times. Its antigen target is currently unknown. No much larger clone exists at a distance of one base, and base qualities are not known. The V and J genes are TRBV9 and TRBJ2-7; a tentative D match to TRBD1 spans 6 bases. The sample consisted of Tregs sorted from blood. This clonotype was sampled from a human donor in good health. The encoded CDR3 is CASSVDRGNYEQYF. The nucleotides read TGTGCCAGCAGCGTAGATAGGGGGAATTACGAGCAGTACTTC.